The rows below give T cell receptor beta chains drawn from one sample of a study of T cell changes during pregnancy in multiple sclerosis. The table came from immunoSEQ multiplex PCR; TCRdb's copy has only in-frame clones and leaves some out. The data contain about 80,000 clones, more than 80% of them singletons. The source material was CD4+ T cells from peripheral blood mononuclear cells, sampled before pregnancy. Every receptor here comes from a female donor with multiple sclerosis, enrolled in a pregnancy study. CDR3s include the opening cysteine and the closing phenylalanine or tryptophan. Fields, in order: clone size, D gene, V gene, J gene, CDR3 DNA, CDR3 protein. D genes are given only for firm matches. Clone size, where shown, is once, few, many, or a class for clones that have expanded.

size: once; D: -; V: TRBV18; J: TRBJ1-2; DNA: TGTGCCAGCTTGCCGGGAGAAGAAGGCTACACCTTC; CDR3: CASLPGEEGYTF
size: -; D: -; V: TRBV30; J: TRBJ2-3; DNA: TGTGCTAAAGGCCACGGGACTTCCAGCACAGATACGCAGTATTTT; CDR3: CAKGHGTSSTDTQYF
size: -; D: TRBD1; V: TRBV30; J: TRBJ1-2; DNA: TGTGCCTGGGACAGGACAGGGTGGTTTGGCTACACCTTC; CDR3: CAWDRTGWFGYTF
size: -; D: -; V: TRBV6-1; J: TRBJ1-1; DNA: TGTGCCAGCGTAGGGAGTGGCACTGAAGCTTTCTTT; CDR3: CASVGSGTEAFF
size: -; D: TRBD1; V: TRBV6-5; J: TRBJ1-1; DNA: TGTGCCAGCAGTCTAGGACGGACAGGGGACACTGAAGCTTTCTTT; CDR3: CASSLGRTGDTEAFF
size: -; D: -; V: TRBV28; J: TRBJ1-4; DNA: TGTGCCAGCAGCGAGGTTGGCCAAACGAGAGAAAAACTGTTTTTT; CDR3: CASSEVGQTREKLFF
size: -; D: TRBD1; V: TRBV7-9; J: TRBJ1-1; DNA: TGTGCCAGCAGCACGTTGGACAGGACGGACACTGAAGCTTTCTTT; CDR3: CASSTLDRTDTEAFF
size: -; D: TRBD1; V: TRBV5-1; J: TRBJ2-7; DNA: TGCGCCAGCAGCTTGGGGACAGGGGCCTACGAGCAGTACTTC; CDR3: CASSLGTGAYEQYF
size: -; D: TRBD1; V: TRBV5-6; J: TRBJ2-3; DNA: TGTGCCAGCAGCATGGGCAGGGGGCTCAGAGATACGCAGTATTTT; CDR3: CASSMGRGLRDTQYF
size: -; D: TRBD1; V: TRBV18; J: TRBJ2-3; DNA: TGTGCCAGTTACCGGGACAGGACAGATACGCAGTATTTT; CDR3: CASYRDRTDTQYF
size: -; D: -; V: TRBV30; J: TRBJ2-6; DNA: TGTGCCTGGAGTGCGAACAGGGTATCAGGGGCCAACGTCCTGACTTTC; CDR3: CAWSANRVSGANVLTF
size: -; D: -; V: TRBV19; J: TRBJ2-5; DNA: TGTGCCAGTAGTTCTGGCCCCACCGTGTACTTC; CDR3: CASSSGPTVYF
size: once; D: -; V: TRBV5-1; J: TRBJ2-1; DNA: TGCGCCAGCAGCTCGATGATCGAGGGAAATGAGCAGTTCTTC; CDR3: CASSSMIEGNEQFF
size: -; D: TRBD2; V: TRBV27; J: TRBJ2-5; DNA: TGTGCCAGCAGTGGCGTCGGGGGGGCTGGGGAGACCCAGTACTTC; CDR3: CASSGVGGAGETQYF
size: -; D: -; V: TRBV11-2; J: TRBJ2-1; DNA: TGTGCCAGCAGCTGGGGCAGGAACGTTGAGCAGTTCTTC; CDR3: CASSWGRNVEQFF
size: -; D: -; V: TRBV28; J: TRBJ1-3; DNA: TGTGCCAGCAGCAGGGCTGGAAACACCATATATTTT; CDR3: CASSRAGNTIYF
size: -; D: TRBD1; V: TRBV30; J: TRBJ1-6; DNA: TGTGTCCTAGAGGGGACAGGAAATTCACCCCTCCACTTT; CDR3: CVLEGTGNSPLHF
size: -; D: TRBD1; V: TRBV9; J: TRBJ2-5; DNA: TGTGCCAGCAGCGTAGGGGCCAGGGGGCTTGGGACCCAGTACTTC; CDR3: CASSVGARGLGTQYF
size: once; D: -; V: TRBV29-1; J: TRBJ2-7; DNA: TGCAGCGCGGGACAAGGGTACGAGCAGTACTTC; CDR3: CSAGQGYEQYF
size: -; D: -; V: TRBV5-1; J: TRBJ2-3; DNA: TGCGCCAGCAGATCAAGCGGGCTTAGCACAGATACGCAGTATTTT; CDR3: CASRSSGLSTDTQYF
size: -; D: -; V: TRBV19; J: TRBJ2-2; DNA: TGTGCCAGTAGGAGGAGTGGCAAGGCCGGGGAGCTGTTTTTT; CDR3: CASRRSGKAGELFF
size: -; D: TRBD2; V: TRBV5-4; J: TRBJ2-3; DNA: TGTGCCAGCAGGGGGGGCCAGCGGGGGACAGATACGCAGTATTTT; CDR3: CASRGGQRGTDTQYF
size: -; D: TRBD1; V: TRBV6-1; J: TRBJ1-1; DNA: TGTGCCAGCAGGCCCCCGGGACAGGGACAAGCTTTCTTT; CDR3: CASRPPGQGQAFF
size: -; D: -; V: TRBV5-4; J: TRBJ2-2; DNA: TGTGCCAGCAGCCCTGTGCAGGGATTGAACACCGGGGAGCTGTTTTTT; CDR3: CASSPVQGLNTGELFF
size: -; D: -; V: TRBV6-1; J: TRBJ1-4; DNA: TGTGCCAGCAGGCCAGATGCAACTAATGAAAAACTGTTTTTT; CDR3: CASRPDATNEKLFF
size: -; D: TRBD1; V: TRBV5-4; J: TRBJ2-7; DNA: TGTGCCAGCAGCGCCCGGGACAGCGTCTACGAGCAGTACTTC; CDR3: CASSARDSVYEQYF